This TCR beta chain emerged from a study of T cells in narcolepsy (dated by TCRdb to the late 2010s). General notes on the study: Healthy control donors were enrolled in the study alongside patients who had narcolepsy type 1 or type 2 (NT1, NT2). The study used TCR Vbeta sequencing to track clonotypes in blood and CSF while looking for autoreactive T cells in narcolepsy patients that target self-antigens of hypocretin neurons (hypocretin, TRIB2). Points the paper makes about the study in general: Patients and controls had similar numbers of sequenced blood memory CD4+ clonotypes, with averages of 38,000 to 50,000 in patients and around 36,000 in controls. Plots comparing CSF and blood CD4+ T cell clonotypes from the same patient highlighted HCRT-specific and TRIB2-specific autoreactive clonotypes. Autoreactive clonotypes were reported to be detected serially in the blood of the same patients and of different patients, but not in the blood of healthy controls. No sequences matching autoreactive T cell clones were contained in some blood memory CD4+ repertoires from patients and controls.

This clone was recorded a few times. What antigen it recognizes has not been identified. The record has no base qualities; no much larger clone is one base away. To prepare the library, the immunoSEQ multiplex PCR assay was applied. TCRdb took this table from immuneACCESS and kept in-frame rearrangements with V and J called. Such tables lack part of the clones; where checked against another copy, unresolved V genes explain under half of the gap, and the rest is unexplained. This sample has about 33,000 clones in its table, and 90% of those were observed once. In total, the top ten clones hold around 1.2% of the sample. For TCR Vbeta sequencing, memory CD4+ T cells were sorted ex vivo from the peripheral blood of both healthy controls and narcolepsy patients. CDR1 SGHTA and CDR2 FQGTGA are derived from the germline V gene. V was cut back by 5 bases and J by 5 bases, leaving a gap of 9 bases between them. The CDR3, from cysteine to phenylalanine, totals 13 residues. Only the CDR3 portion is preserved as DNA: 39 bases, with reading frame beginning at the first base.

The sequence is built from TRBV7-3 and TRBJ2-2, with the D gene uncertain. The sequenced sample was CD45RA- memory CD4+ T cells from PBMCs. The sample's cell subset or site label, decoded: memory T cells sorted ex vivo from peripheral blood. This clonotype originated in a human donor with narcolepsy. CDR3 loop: CASSTRRTGELFF. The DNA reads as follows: TGTGCCAGCAGCACCCGCAGGACCGGGGAGCTGTTTTTT.